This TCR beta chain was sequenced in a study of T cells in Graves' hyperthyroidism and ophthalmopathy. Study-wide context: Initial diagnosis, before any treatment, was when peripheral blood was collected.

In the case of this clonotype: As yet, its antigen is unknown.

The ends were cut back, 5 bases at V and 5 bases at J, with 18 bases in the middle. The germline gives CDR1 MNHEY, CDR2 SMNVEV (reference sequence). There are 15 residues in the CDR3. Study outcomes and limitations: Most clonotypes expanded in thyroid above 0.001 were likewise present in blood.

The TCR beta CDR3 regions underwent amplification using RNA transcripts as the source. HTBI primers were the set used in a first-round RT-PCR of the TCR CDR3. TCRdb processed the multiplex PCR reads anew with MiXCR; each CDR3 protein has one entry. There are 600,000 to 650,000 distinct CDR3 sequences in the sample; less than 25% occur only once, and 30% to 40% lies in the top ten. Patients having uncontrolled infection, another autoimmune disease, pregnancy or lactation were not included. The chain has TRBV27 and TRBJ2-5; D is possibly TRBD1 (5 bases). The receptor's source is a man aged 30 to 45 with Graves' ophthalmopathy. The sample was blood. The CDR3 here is CASSPLGRVTETQYF. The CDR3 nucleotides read TGTGCCAGCAGTCCCCTGGGGCGTGTCACCGAGACCCAGTACTTC.